The entry below describes one TCR beta chain. The sample holds many counts of this clonotype. Its antigen is still unknown. No much larger clone exists at a distance of one base, and base qualities are not known. Stable Graves' hyperthyroidism was defined as no progression to ophthalmopathy during 18 months of follow-up. Hyperthyroidism patients were newly diagnosed, with disease duration under 2 months, and aged 18 to 65 years. Exclusion was applied to patients with uncontrolled infections, other autoimmune diseases, pregnancy or lactation. Diagnoses relied on clinical symptoms, serum thyroxine and TRAb, thyroid ultrasound and orbital computed tomography. PBMCs were isolated from about 9.1 ml of fresh peripheral blood by Ficoll-Paque density gradient centrifugation. Trizol reagent was used to extract total RNA, and RNA quality was then checked on an Agilent 2100 Bioanalyzer. The germline V gene (reference sequence) specifies MNHEY as CDR1 and SMNVEV as CDR2. V and J are trimmed by 6 bases and 7 bases, and the gene matches miss 5 bases of the junction. Counted from cysteine to phenylalanine, this CDR3 has 14 amino acids. Of the read, only the CDR3 DNA is kept; its 42 bases are in frame from base 1.

The TCR beta CDR3 regions were amplified from RNA transcripts. The TCR CDR3 was subjected to a first round of RT-PCR using the HTBI primer set and the Qiagen OneStep RT-PCR kit. A second multiplex PCR round built the libraries, followed by size selection and purification. Paired-end sequencing of the libraries was performed with 100 bp reads on an Illumina HiSeq2000. Per the source publication's procedure: Raw data were processed with SOAPnuke, discarding reads with adapters, uncalled bases, mean Phred below 15, or no exact constant-primer or identifier match. High-quality paired reads were merged using COPE v1.2.5, and each unique nucleotide sequence was defined as a clonotype. Clonotypes were aligned to IMGT TRBV, TRBD and TRBJ reference segments using MiTCR v1.1. Analysis was restricted to V-J combinations with a frequency above 0.0001, which covered 99% to 99.2% of repertoires. The TCS score was defined as the ratio of F50 (clonal expansion) to E x V (chaos), calculated using BLOSUM62-based TCRdist between CDR3 peptides within each V-J. Welch's t-statistics and random forest reduced fewer than 550 V-J features to around 14, which were used in a naive Bayes classifier (R e1071). TCRdb trimmed the raw reads at Q25, called clones with MiXCR and kept productive beta chains. All rows with the same CDR3 protein become a single entry with the most common DNA and genes. Here the V and J calls rest on TCRdb's processing, not on the authors' analysis. Here the sample has about 360,000 distinct CDR3 sequences; roughly 13% occur a single time. The ten top clones hold 9.2% of the sample.

This record comes from a study of T cells in Graves' hyperthyroidism and ophthalmopathy (dated by TCRdb to between 2017 and 2020). Regarding the complete study: Peripheral blood was sampled at the time of initial diagnosis, prior to any treatment. To identify TCR V-J signatures that set the groups apart, the researchers used a discovery cohort of about a hundred patients, made up of 43 with Graves' ophthalmopathy and some 56 with stable Graves' hyperthyroidism. Prospective prediction of ophthalmopathy was tested in an independent validation cohort of 18 to 20 hyperthyroidism patients and 17 patients who later progressed to ophthalmopathy. The 75 to 100 discovery patients were divided at random into training and test sets in a 7:3 ratio. Thyroid tissue and blood T-cell repertoires from several Graves' hyperthyroidism patients were also compared in the study. Once sampling was done, hyperthyroidism patients were given methimazole at a starting dose of 30 mg daily, whereas ophthalmopathy patients were given high-dose intravenous methylprednisolone. According to the paper, TCR Vbeta CDR3 sequencing was carried out on some 130 peripheral blood samples, which came from over 40 ophthalmopathy, around 74 hyperthyroidism and around 17 progressor patients.

General study outcomes and caveats: Ophthalmopathy was separated from stable hyperthyroidism by a 13 V-J signature model, with around 90% sensitivity and around 81% specificity obtained in cross-validation and 80%/75% obtained in testing. Sample size was not statistically predetermined, and blinding of investigators to group allocation was not performed. During validation, the model predicted progression to ophthalmopathy a median of about 5.9 months ahead of onset, with almost 71% sensitivity and under 85% specificity. Blood samples also contained most of the expanded thyroid clonotypes (frequency above 0.001), which suggests that blood repertoires may reflect thyroid immune responses.

The TCR was taken from a woman younger than 35 with Graves' hyperthyroidism. The chain is encoded by TRBV27 joined to TRBJ1-6; the central 8 bases match TRBD1. The sequencing input was blood. The CDR3 protein: CASRGQEGNSPLHF. Here is the DNA: TGTGCCAGCAGGGGACAGGAGGGAAATTCACCCCTCCACTTT.